This T cell receptor (beta chain) appears in the sequencing data of a study of cytomegalovirus exposure and HLA in healthy donors. Study results and limitations: Several of the most significant clusters appeared, in a later analysis, to be linked to common viral pathogens.

The donors comprised healthy bone marrow donors. Concerning this clone: Its antigen is as yet unknown.

The CDR3 consists of 17 residues. The V gene end was trimmed by 4 bases and the J gene end by 2 bases; junction bases not matched to a gene: 10. Germline V gives CDR1 SGHNT, CDR2 YENEEA. Vbeta (60) and Jbeta (13) primers were used in the PCR. Some clones are missing from TCRdb's copy, which holds only in-frame ones; the method was immunoSEQ multiplex PCR. The sample contains approximately 170,000 clones, less than 90% of which appear only once. The sequenced sample was PBMCs. This sequence was found in a woman aged 45-65 years in good health and CMV-seropositive. The chain employs TRBV11-3 and TRBJ2-7; 11 bases map to TRBD1. CDR3 bases: TGTGCCAGCAGCTCAGTAGACGGACAGGGGGCACCCTACGAGCAGTACTTC. Its protein is CASSSVDGQGAPYEQYF. Together with reference TRBV11-3 and TRBJ2-7, the CDR3 gives the full variable domain: EAGVVQSPRYKIIEKKQPVAFWCNPISGHNTLYWYLQNLGQGPELLIRYENEEAVDDSQLPKDRFSAERLKGVDSTLKIQPAELGDSAVYLCASSSVDGQGAPYEQYFGPGTRLTVT.